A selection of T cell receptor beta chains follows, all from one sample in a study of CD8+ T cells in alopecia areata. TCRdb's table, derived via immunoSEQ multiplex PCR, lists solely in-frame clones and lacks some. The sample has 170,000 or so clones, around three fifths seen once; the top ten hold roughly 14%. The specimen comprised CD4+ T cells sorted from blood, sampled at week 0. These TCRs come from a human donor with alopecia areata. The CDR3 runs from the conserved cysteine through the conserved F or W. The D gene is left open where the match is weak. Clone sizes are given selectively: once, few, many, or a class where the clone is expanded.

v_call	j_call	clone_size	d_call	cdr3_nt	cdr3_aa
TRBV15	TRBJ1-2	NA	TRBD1	TGTGCCACCAGCAGGACAGGGGGCGGCTATGGCTACACCTTC	CATSRTGGGYGYTF
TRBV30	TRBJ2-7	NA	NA	TGTGCCTGGAGTCTCCCTCTAAGCTCCTACGAGCAGTACTTC	CAWSLPLSSYEQYF
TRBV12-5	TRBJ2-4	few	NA	TGTGCTAGTGGTTTGGTCCCCCTAGGGGCAGGGGAGGCAGCCAAAAACATTCAGTACTTC	CASGLVPLGAGEAAKNIQYF
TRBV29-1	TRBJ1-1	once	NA	TGCAGCGCGCTGGGGACAACTGAAGCTTTCTTT	CSALGTTEAFF
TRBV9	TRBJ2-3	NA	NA	TGTGCCAGCAGCGTAGCGCAGGAAAAAACAGATACGCAGTATTTT	CASSVAQEKTDTQYF
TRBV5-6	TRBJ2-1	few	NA	TGTGCCAGCAGCCGGATCTCTCTAGACTACAATGAGCAGTTCTTC	CASSRISLDYNEQFF
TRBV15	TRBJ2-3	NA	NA	TGTGCCACCAGCAGAGGTGGCGCAATAGGACGCACAGATACGCAGTATTTT	CATSRGGAIGRTDTQYF
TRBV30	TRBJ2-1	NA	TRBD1	TGTGCCTGGAGCCCGGGACAGGGATACTACAATGAGCAGTTCTTC	CAWSPGQGYYNEQFF
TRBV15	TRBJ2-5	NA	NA	TGTGCCACCAGCAGAGATAGGCGGAGAGAGGCCCAGTACTTC	CATSRDRRREAQYF
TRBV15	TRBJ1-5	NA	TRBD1	TGTGCCACCAGGGGAGGGGGCGATCAGCCCCAGCATTTT	CATRGGGDQPQHF
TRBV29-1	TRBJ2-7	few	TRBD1	TGCAGCGTTGGACAGGGGGCCGGTTACGAGCAGTACTTC	CSVGQGAGYEQYF
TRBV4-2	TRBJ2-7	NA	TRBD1	TGTGCCAGCAGCCAGGGGGACAGGGTGCGAGAGCAGTACTTC	CASSQGDRVREQYF
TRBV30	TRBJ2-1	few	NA	TGTGCCTGGAGTGTACCAGGGGCTCTCAACAATGAGCAGTTCTTC	CAWSVPGALNNEQFF
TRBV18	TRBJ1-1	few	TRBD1	TGTGCCAGCTCCCAGAGGGGGCGCGCGGACACTGAAGCTTTCTTT	CASSQRGRADTEAFF
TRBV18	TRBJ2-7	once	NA	TGTGCCAGCTCACTTCCTACAGGTGGCGAGCAGTACTTC	CASSLPTGGEQYF
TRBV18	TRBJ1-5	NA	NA	TGTGCCAGCTCACCACCGGGCGATCAGCCCCAGCATTTT	CASSPPGDQPQHF
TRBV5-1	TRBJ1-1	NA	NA	TGCGCCAGCAGCTTAAGGCCCCTGAACACTGAAGCTTTCTTT	CASSLRPLNTEAFF
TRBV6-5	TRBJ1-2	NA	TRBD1	TGTGCCAGCAGCCCAGGGGGCCGCTATGGCTACACCTTC	CASSPGGRYGYTF
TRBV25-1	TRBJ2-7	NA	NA	TGTGCCAGCAGTCCCCCCGGGCCCCTGGGACCCTACGAGCAGTACTTC	CASSPPGPLGPYEQYF
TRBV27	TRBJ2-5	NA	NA	TGTGCCAGCAGTTTAAGGGGGGGCGCAGGGCAAGAGACCCAGTACTTC	CASSLRGGAGQETQYF
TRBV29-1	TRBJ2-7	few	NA	TGCAGCGTTGCCCGGGAAACGAGCGAGCAGTACTTC	CSVARETSEQYF
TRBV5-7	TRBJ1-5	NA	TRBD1	TGTGCCAGCAGCTTGGCCCGACAGGGGAAAGGTCAGCCCCAGCATTTT	CASSLARQGKGQPQHF
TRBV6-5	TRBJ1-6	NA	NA	TGTGCCAGCAGGGCAGGGGAGCCTAATTCACCCCTCCACTTT	CASRAGEPNSPLHF
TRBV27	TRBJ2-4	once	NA	TGTGCCAGCAGTCCCCGGGACTTAGCCAAAAACATTCAGTACTTC	CASSPRDLAKNIQYF
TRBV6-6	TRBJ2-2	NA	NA	TGTGCCAGCAGCCTCCTAATAGACACCGGGGAGCTGTTTTTT	CASSLLIDTGELFF
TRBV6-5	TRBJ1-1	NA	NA	TGTGCCAGCAGTTGGCGGCAGGGATTCACTGAAGCTTTCTTT	CASSWRQGFTEAFF
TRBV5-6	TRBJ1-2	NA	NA	TGTGCCAGCAGCCCGGACCCAGGGCCGGGCTACACCTTC	CASSPDPGPGYTF
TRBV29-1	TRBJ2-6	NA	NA	TGCAGCGTTGAAGATCGGAGGCCGATTGCCCCTGGGGCCAACGTCCTGACTTTC	CSVEDRRPIAPGANVLTF
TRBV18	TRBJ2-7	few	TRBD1	TGTGCCAGCTCGCCCGGACAGGGTTCCTCCGAGCAGTACTTC	CASSPGQGSSEQYF
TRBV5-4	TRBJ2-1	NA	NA	TGTGCCACAAAAACGGGGAGGTTGAGGGAGAATGAGCAGTTCTTC	CATKTGRLRENEQFF
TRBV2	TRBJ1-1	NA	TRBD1	TGTGCCAGCAGCCAGGGGGCGATTACCACTGAAGCTTTCTTT	CASSQGAITTEAFF
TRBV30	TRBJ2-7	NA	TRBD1	TGTGCCTGGACAAGGGGGACAGAGTCCTACGAGCAGTACTTC	CAWTRGTESYEQYF
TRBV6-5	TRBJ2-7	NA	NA	TGTGCCAGCAGTTACTCGGCAGGGTCCCATACCTACGAGCAGTACTTC	CASSYSAGSHTYEQYF
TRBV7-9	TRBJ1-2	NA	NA	TGTGCCAGCAGGCCCACAGGCTCTAACTATGGCTACACCTTC	CASRPTGSNYGYTF
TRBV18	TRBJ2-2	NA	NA	TGTGCCAGCTCACCACCGAGGCCATCGAACACCGGGGAGCTGTTTTTT	CASSPPRPSNTGELFF
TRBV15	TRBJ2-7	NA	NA	TGTGCCACCAGCAGAGACCCCAGCAGTTACGAGCAGTACTTC	CATSRDPSSYEQYF
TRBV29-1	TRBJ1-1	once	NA	TGCAGCGTTGTGCAGGTCCTTAAGGGGGAAGCTTTCTTT	CSVVQVLKGEAFF
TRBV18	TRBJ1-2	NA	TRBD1	TGTGCCAGCTCACCGGGGACAGGATATGGCTACACCTTC	CASSPGTGYGYTF
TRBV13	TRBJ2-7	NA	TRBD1	TGTGCCAGCAGCTTACGGGACAGGGGGATCTACGAGCAGTACTTC	CASSLRDRGIYEQYF
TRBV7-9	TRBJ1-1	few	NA	TGTGCCAGCAGCTTAGAATTGGGGCGAACTGAAGCTTTCTTT	CASSLELGRTEAFF
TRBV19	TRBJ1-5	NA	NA	TGTGCCAGTAGTAGAGATAGCAATCAGCCCCAGCATTTT	CASSRDSNQPQHF
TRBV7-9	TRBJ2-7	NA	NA	TGTGCCAGCAGCTCAAGACAGGTCTACGAGCAGTACTTC	CASSSRQVYEQYF
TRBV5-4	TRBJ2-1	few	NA	TGTGCCAGCAGCTACGGGGGGCCCATGCGGGGAAATGAGCAGTTCTTC	CASSYGGPMRGNEQFF
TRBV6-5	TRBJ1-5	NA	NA	TGTGCCAGCAGGGCAGGGGGCAATCAGCCCCAGCATTTT	CASRAGGNQPQHF
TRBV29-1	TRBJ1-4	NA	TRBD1	TGCAGCGTCGGCGGTGGACAGGTAGAAAAACTGTTTTTT	CSVGGGQVEKLFF
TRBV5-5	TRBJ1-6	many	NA	TGTGCCAGCAGCTTTGCAGGGGATTCACCCCTCCACTTT	CASSFAGDSPLHF
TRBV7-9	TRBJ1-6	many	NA	TGTGCCAGCAGTCGCCAGGGTAATAATTCACCCCTCCACTTT	CASSRQGNNSPLHF
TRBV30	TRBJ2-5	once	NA	TGTGCCTGGAGTATACGGCCCGGAGGCGGGCAGTACTTC	CAWSIRPGGGQYF
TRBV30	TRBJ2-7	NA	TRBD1	TGTGCCTGGGGGAGACAGGGAAAGTCCTACGAGCAGTACTTC	CAWGRQGKSYEQYF
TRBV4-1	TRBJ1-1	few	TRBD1	TGCGCCAGCAGCCAAGGTTCCTCGACAGGGATCGAAGCTTTCTTT	CASSQGSSTGIEAFF
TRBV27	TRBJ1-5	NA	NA	TGTGCCAGCAGTTCCTCCCCTCTCAGCAATCAGCCCCAGCATTTT	CASSSSPLSNQPQHF
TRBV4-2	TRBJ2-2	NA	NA	TGTGCCAGCAGCCAAGAGACCACCGTCACCGGGGAGCTGTTTTTT	CASSQETTVTGELFF
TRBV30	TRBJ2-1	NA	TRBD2	TGTGCCTGGACACGGGGGGGCCACACCTACAATGAGCAGTTCTTC	CAWTRGGHTYNEQFF
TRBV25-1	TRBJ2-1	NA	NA	TGTGCCAGCAGTGACCTCCCCAGTAATGAGCAGTTCTTC	CASSDLPSNEQFF
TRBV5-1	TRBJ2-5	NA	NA	TGCGCCAGCAGCTTGCAGGGGGAGACCCAGTACTTC	CASSLQGETQYF
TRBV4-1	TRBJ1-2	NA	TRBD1	TGCGCCAGCAGCCAAGGGGGACAGCTCGGAGGCGGCTACACCTTC	CASSQGGQLGGGYTF